This T cell receptor (beta chain) was recovered during a study of PD-1 blockade in classical Hodgkin lymphoma. Specified time point: newly diagnosed, previously untreated cHL patient sample. Only one count was recorded for this clone. CDR3 length equals 15 residues. Trimming pared 0 bases from V and 8 bases from J, leaving 17 bases between. In germline, CDR1 is GTSNPN, CDR2 SVGIG (reference sequence). The assay was immunoSEQ multiplex PCR, and TCRdb's table has in-frame clones only and misses some. Seen here are about 15,000 clones, 75% to 95% observed once, and the top ten hold roughly 7.2%. Sequences were obtained from peripheral blood mononuclear cells (PBMCs). The chain uses TRBV30 and TRBJ1-3, with a possible D match to TRBD1 (5 bases). The TCR originated in a human donor with classical Hodgkin lymphoma. DNA of the CDR3: TGTGCCTGGAGTGTACCGCAGCCTCAGGGCGACACCATATATTTT. It encodes CAWSVPQPQGDTIYF.